This T cell receptor beta chain was sequenced during a study of T cells in Graves' hyperthyroidism and ophthalmopathy (dated by TCRdb to between 2018 and 2021). Background for the entire study: Peripheral blood samples were taken at initial diagnosis, before any treatment was given. TCR V-J signatures able to tell the groups apart were searched for in a discovery cohort of approximately 95 patients, of whom about 40 had Graves' ophthalmopathy and roughly 59 had stable Graves' hyperthyroidism. Prospective prediction of ophthalmopathy was tested in an independent validation cohort of approximately 18 hyperthyroidism patients and 17 patients who later progressed to ophthalmopathy. The roughly 100 discovery patients were randomly divided into training and test sets at a 7:3 ratio. The study also compared thyroid tissue and blood T-cell repertoires from 5 to 7 Graves' hyperthyroidism patients. After sampling, hyperthyroidism patients received methimazole starting at 30 mg daily, and ophthalmopathy patients received high-dose intravenous methylprednisolone. The paper describes TCR Vbeta CDR3 sequencing of 120 to 150 peripheral blood samples, made up of 40 to 45 ophthalmopathy patients, 70 to 75 hyperthyroidism patients and 17 progressor patients.

Hyperthyroidism patients were aged 18 to 65 years and newly diagnosed, with disease duration of less than 2 months. The study excluded patients with uncontrolled infections, other autoimmune diseases, pregnancy or lactation. Diagnoses were established on the basis of clinical symptoms, serum thyroxine and TRAb, thyroid ultrasound, and orbital computed tomography. For progressor patients, blood was drawn at the first diagnosis of hyperthyroidism, before any ophthalmopathy symptoms had appeared. PBMCs were separated from 7.5 to 10 ml of fresh peripheral blood using Ficoll-Paque density gradient centrifugation. Progressor patients were first diagnosed with Graves' hyperthyroidism and then developed ophthalmopathy during follow-up. Trizol reagent was used to extract total RNA, and RNA quality was then checked on an Agilent 2100 Bioanalyzer. The TCR beta CDR3 regions were amplified from RNA transcripts. For the first round of RT-PCR on the TCR CDR3, the HTBI primer set was used together with the Qiagen OneStep RT-PCR kit. Libraries were constructed in a second round of multiplex PCR, after which size selection and purification were carried out. Paired-end sequencing of the libraries was performed with 100 bp reads on an Illumina HiSeq2000. Processing in the source paper ran as follows. Raw data were processed with SOAPnuke, discarding reads with adapters, uncalled bases, mean Phred below 15, or no exact constant-primer or identifier match. High-quality paired reads were merged using COPE v1.2.5, and each unique nucleotide sequence was defined as a clonotype. Clonotypes were aligned to IMGT TRBV, TRBD and TRBJ reference segments using MiTCR v1.1. The analysis was restricted to V-J combinations with a frequency above 0.0001, which together covered about 99% of the repertoires. A TCS score was defined as the ratio between F50 (clonal expansion) and ExV (chaos), using BLOSUM62-based TCRdist between CDR3 peptides within each V-J. Welch's t-statistics and random forest reduced around 520 V-J features to roughly 13, which were used in a naive Bayes classifier (R e1071). The public reads were quality trimmed at Q25 with fastp and then assembled into clones with MiXCR by TCRdb, keeping productive beta chains. Each entry merges the rows of one CDR3 protein and shows their most common DNA and genes. TCRdb, rather than the study authors, made the V and J calls. The sample data list fewer than 500,000 distinct CDR3 sequences, and roughly 14% of these were observed just once. The biggest ten clones account for 20% to 25% of the sample.

The research as a whole found: A 13 V-J signature model separated ophthalmopathy from stable hyperthyroidism, with just over 85% sensitivity and just under 84% specificity in cross-validation and 80%/75% in testing. Most expanded thyroid clonotypes (frequency above 0.001) were also detected in blood, a finding suggesting that blood repertoires may reflect thyroid immune responses. In validation, progression to ophthalmopathy was predicted by the model with 70.59% sensitivity and just over 72% specificity, a median of around 5.9 months before onset. Sample size was not statistically predetermined, and investigators were not blinded to group allocation.

About this clonotype itself: Its antigen target is currently unknown. The sample holds no much larger clone one base away, and base qualities are not on file.

Sequencing input: blood. This receptor was identified in a man under 40 with Graves' hyperthyroidism that later progressed to Graves' ophthalmopathy.

The DNA reads as follows: TGTGCCATCAGTGCCGAGCAGGGGGTCCCAGATACGCAGTATTTT. Translated, this is CAISAEQGVPDTQYF. This sequence uses TRBV10-3 and TRBJ2-3, with 7 middle bases fitting TRBD1. Its CDR3 holds 15 amino acids, cysteine through phenylalanine. Solely the CDR3 DNA is kept, with 45 bases framed from the first base. After removal of 4 bases from V and 4 bases from J, the junction retains 8 bases not matched to a gene. Reading the germline V gene gives CDR1 ENHRY and CDR2 SYGVKD.